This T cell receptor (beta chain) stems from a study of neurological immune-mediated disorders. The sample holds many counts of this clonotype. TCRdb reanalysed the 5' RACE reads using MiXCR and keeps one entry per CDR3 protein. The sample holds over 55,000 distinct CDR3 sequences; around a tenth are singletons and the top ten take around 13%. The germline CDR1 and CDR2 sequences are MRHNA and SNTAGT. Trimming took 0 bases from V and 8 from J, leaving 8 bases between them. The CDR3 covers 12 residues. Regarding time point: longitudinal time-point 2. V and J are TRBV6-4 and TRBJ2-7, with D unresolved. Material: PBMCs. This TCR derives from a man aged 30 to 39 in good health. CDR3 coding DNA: TGTGCCAGCAGTGACTCGCTGGGCCAGCAGTACTTC. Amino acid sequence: CASSDSLGQQYF.